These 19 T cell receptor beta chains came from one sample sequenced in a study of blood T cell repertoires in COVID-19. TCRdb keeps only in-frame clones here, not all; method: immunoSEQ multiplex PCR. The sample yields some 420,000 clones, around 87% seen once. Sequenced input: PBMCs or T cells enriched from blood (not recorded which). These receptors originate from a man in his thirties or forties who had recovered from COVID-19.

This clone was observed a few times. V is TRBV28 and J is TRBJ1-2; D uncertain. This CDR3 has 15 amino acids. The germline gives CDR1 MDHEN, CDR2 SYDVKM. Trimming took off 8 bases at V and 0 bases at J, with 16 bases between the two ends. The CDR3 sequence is CASLAGGFANYGYTF. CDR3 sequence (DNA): TGTGCCAGCCTCGCCGGCGGTTTCGCTAACTATGGCTACACCTTC.

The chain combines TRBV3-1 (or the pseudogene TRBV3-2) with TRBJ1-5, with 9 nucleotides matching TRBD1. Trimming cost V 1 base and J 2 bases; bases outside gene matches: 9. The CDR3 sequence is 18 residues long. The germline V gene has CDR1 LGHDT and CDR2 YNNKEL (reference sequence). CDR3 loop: CASSQGGQGLLGNQPQHF. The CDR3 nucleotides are TGTGCCAGCAGCCAAGGGGGACAGGGATTATTGGGCAATCAGCCCCAGCATTTT.

Written as DNA, the CDR3 is TGTGCCAGCAGCCCCCGGGACACCTTGAGCGAGCAGTACTTC. This sequence encodes CASSPRDTLSEQYF. This sequence joins TRBV7-6 and TRBJ2-7, with a weak D call TRBD1 (6 bases). V lost 5 bases to trimming and J lost 6 bases, with 17 bases between them. Germline loops: CDR1 SGHVS, CDR2 FNYEAQ. The CDR3 totals 14 residues.

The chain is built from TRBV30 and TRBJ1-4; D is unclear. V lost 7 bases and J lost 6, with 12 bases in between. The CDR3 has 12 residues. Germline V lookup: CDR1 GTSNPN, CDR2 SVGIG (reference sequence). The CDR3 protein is CASAEIDEKLFF. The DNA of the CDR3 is TGTGCCTCCGCGGAGATCGATGAAAAACTGTTTTTT.

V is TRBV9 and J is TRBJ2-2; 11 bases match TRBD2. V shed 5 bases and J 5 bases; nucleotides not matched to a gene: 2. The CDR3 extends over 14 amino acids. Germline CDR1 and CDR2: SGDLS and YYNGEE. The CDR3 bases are TGTGCCAGCAGACTAGCGGGAGAAACCGGGGAGCTGTTTTTT. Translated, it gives CASRLAGETGELFF.

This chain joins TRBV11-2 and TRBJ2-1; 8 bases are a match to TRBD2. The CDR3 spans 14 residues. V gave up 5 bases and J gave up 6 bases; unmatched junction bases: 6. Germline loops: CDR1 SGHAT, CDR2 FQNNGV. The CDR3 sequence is CASSPSGTSNEQFF. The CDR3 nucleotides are TGTGCCAGCAGCCCCTCCGGGACTAGCAATGAGCAGTTCTTC.

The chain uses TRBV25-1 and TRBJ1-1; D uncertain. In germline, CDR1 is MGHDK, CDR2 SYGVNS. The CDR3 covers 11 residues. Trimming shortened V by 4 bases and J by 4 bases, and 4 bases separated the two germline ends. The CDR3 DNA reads TGTGCCAGCAGTGCGGGCACTGAAGCTTTCTTT. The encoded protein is CASSAGTEAFF.

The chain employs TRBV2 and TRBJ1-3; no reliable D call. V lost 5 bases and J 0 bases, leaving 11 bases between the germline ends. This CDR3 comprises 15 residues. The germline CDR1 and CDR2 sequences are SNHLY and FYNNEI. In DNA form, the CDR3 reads TGTGCCAGCAGTCCCCGCACGGGCTCTGGAAACACCATATATTTT. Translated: CASSPRTGSGNTIYF.

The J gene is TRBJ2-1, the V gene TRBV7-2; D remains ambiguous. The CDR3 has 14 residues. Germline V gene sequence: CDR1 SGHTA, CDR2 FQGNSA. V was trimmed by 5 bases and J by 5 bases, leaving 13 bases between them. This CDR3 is CASSPSLVNNEQFF. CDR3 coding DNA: TGTGCCAGCAGCCCCAGTCTTGTTAACAATGAGCAGTTCTTC.

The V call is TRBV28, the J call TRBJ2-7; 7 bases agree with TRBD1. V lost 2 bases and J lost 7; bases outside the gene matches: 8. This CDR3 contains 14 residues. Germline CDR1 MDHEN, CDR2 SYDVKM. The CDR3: CASSLAKGAYEQYF. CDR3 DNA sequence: TGTGCCAGCAGTTTAGCGAAGGGGGCGTATGAGCAGTACTTC.

CDR3 in amino acids: CARQTVPVLYEQYF. CDR3 nucleotide sequence: TGTGCCAGGCAGACTGTACCTGTCCTCTACGAGCAGTACTTC. The V call is TRBV19, the J call TRBJ2-7; D is unresolved. The CDR3 sequence is 14 residues long. Germline V gives CDR1 LNHDA, CDR2 SQIVND (reference sequence). Trimming took off 9 bases at V and 3 bases at J, with 18 bases between the two ends.

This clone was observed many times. CDR3 nucleotide sequence: TGTGCCAGCAGCCAACAGGGGAACACTGAAGCTTTCTTT. Translation: CASSQQGNTEAFF. The V call is TRBV11-2, the J call TRBJ1-1; possibly TRBD1 for D (6 bases). Germline V gives CDR1 SGHAT, CDR2 FQNNGV. V lost 5 bases and J lost 1, with 8 bases in between. The CDR3 extends over 13 amino acids.

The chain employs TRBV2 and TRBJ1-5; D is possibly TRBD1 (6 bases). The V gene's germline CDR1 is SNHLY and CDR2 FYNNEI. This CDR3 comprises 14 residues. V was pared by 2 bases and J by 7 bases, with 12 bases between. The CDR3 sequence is CASSEWGGGQPQHF. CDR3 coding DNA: TGTGCCAGCAGTGAATGGGGGGGCGGACAGCCCCAGCATTTT.

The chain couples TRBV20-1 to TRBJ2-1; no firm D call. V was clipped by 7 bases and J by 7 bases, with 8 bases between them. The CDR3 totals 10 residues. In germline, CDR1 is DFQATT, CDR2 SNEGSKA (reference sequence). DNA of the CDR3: TGCAGTGGACTTGAGAATGAGCAGTTCTTC. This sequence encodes CSGLENEQFF.

The CDR3 coding sequence is TGTGCCATCAGTGAGTCGCTGACACCGAACACCGGGGAGCTGTTTTTT. Its protein product is CAISESLTPNTGELFF. The chain links TRBV10-3 to TRBJ2-2, with unresolved D. This CDR3 is 16 amino acids long. CDR1 and CDR2 (germline): ENHRY, SYGVKD. V was cut by 0 bases and J by 0 bases, with 8 bases left in between.

The CDR3 DNA sequence: TGTGCCAGTAGTACGGGGAACCAAGAGACCCAGTACTTC. Translation: CASSTGNQETQYF. The rearrangement uses TRBV19 and TRBJ2-5, with D maybe TRBD2 (5 bases). Trimming shortened V by 4 bases and J by 0 bases, and 6 bases separated the two germline ends. The CDR3 is 13 residues long. The germline gives CDR1 LNHDA, CDR2 SQIVND (reference sequence).

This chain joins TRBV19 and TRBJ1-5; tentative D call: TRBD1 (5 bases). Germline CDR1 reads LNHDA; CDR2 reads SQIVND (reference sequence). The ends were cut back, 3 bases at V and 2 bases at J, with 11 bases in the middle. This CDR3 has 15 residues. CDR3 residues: CASSIVDIGNQPQHF. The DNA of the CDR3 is TGTGCCAGTAGTATCGTGGACATTGGCAATCAGCCCCAGCATTTT.

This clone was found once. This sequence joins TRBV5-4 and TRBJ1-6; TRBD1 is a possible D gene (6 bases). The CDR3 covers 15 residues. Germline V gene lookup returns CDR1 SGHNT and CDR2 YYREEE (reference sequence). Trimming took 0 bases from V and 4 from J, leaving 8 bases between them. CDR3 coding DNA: TGTGCCAGCAGCTTGGGGCAGGGGTATAATTCACCCCTCCACTTT. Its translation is CASSLGQGYNSPLHF.

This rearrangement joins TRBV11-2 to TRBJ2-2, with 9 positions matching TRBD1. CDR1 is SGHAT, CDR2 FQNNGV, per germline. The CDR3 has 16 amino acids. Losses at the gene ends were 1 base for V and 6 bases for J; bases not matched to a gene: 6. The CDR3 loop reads CASSLGGQGFPGELFF. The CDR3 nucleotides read TGTGCCAGCAGCTTAGGGGGACAGGGTTTTCCCGGGGAGCTGTTTTTT.